This T cell receptor beta chain derives from a study of CD8 T cells in Susac syndrome. Across the study: Within the group of sequenced Susac syndrome patients, over 5 had active disease and 8 or 9 were in remission.

There are a few counts of this clonotype. Reverse transcription used about 0.5 to 1 ug RNA and random hexamers. TCRdb re-analysed the immunoSEQ multiplex PCR reads in MiXCR, keeping a single row per CDR3 protein. Among roughly 75,000 distinct CDR3 sequences listed, 93% were seen once. The CDR3 spans 15 residues. V gave up 5 bases and J gave up 0 bases, with 11 bases separating them. Germline V gives CDR1 SEHNR, CDR2 FQNEAQ (reference sequence). The sequenced material came from CD4+ T cells from PBMCs. The clonotype comes from a human donor with Susac syndrome. V gene TRBV7-9 combines with J gene TRBJ1-3, with D maybe TRBD1 (5 bases). The CDR3 DNA reads TGTGCCAGCAGCCCCTCGGGGGACTCTGGAAACACCATATATTTT. Amino acid sequence: CASSPSGDSGNTIYF.